This is a list of T cell receptor beta chains from one sample in a study of CD8+ T cells in alopecia areata. Produced via immunoSEQ multiplex PCR; TCRdb's table is partial and in-frame only. The table has 200,000 to 250,000 clones, about 40% seen once. The sequenced sample was CD4+ T cells sorted from blood, obtained at approximately week 36, from a patient treated with tofacitinib. The receptors derive from a human donor with alopecia areata. CDR3s include the opening cysteine and the closing phenylalanine or tryptophan. Fields, in order: V gene, D gene, clone size, J gene, CDR3 protein, CDR3 DNA. D genes are given only for firm matches. Clone size is not always given. Where it is, it says once, few, many or a class for expanded clones.

v_call: TRBV7-9
d_call: -
clone_size: few
j_call: TRBJ2-5
cdr3_aa: CASSRDGKGETQYF
cdr3_nt: TGTGCCAGCAGCAGGGACGGGAAGGGAGAGACCCAGTACTTC

v_call: TRBV11-2
d_call: -
clone_size: -
j_call: TRBJ2-3
cdr3_aa: CASSSGLEDTQYF
cdr3_nt: TGTGCCAGCAGCTCGGGACTCGAAGATACGCAGTATTTT

v_call: TRBV5-4
d_call: -
clone_size: -
j_call: TRBJ2-5
cdr3_aa: CASSLDEAANQETQYF
cdr3_nt: TGTGCCAGCAGCTTGGATGAGGCAGCCAACCAAGAGACCCAGTACTTC

v_call: TRBV5-1
d_call: -
clone_size: -
j_call: TRBJ2-7
cdr3_aa: CASSFVSGGTYEQYF
cdr3_nt: TGCGCCAGCAGCTTTGTCTCCGGGGGAACCTACGAGCAGTACTTC

v_call: TRBV7-9
d_call: TRBD2
clone_size: few
j_call: TRBJ2-7
cdr3_aa: CASGRAYEQYF
cdr3_nt: TGTGCCAGCGGGAGGGCCTACGAGCAGTACTTC

v_call: TRBV27
d_call: -
clone_size: once
j_call: TRBJ1-5
cdr3_aa: CASSLSSVQGNQPQHF
cdr3_nt: TGTGCCAGCAGTTTATCCTCGGTCCAGGGCAATCAGCCCCAGCATTTT

v_call: TRBV29-1
d_call: TRBD2
clone_size: -
j_call: TRBJ2-3
cdr3_aa: CSVEDAPSGGTDTQYF
cdr3_nt: TGCAGCGTTGAAGATGCACCTAGCGGGGGCACAGATACGCAGTATTTT

v_call: TRBV25-1
d_call: -
clone_size: -
j_call: TRBJ2-7
cdr3_aa: CASSERYEQYF
cdr3_nt: TGTGCCAGCAGTGAAAGATACGAGCAGTACTTC

v_call: TRBV7-2
d_call: -
clone_size: -
j_call: TRBJ2-7
cdr3_aa: CASSLEPISYEQYF
cdr3_nt: TGTGCCAGCAGCTTGGAGCCGATCTCCTACGAGCAGTACTTC

v_call: TRBV19
d_call: -
clone_size: -
j_call: TRBJ2-2
cdr3_aa: CASSRGWNTGELFF
cdr3_nt: TGTGCCAGTAGCAGGGGCTGGAACACCGGGGAGCTGTTTTTT

v_call: TRBV10-3
d_call: TRBD1
clone_size: -
j_call: TRBJ2-6
cdr3_aa: CAISESTGAGANVLTF
cdr3_nt: TGTGCCATCAGTGAGTCGACAGGGGCTGGGGCCAACGTCCTGACTTTC

v_call: TRBV2
d_call: TRBD1
clone_size: -
j_call: TRBJ2-3
cdr3_aa: CASSRDRGADTQYF
cdr3_nt: TGTGCCAGCAGCAGGGACAGGGGAGCAGATACGCAGTATTTT

v_call: TRBV7-7
d_call: -
clone_size: -
j_call: TRBJ2-5
cdr3_aa: CASSSGPTQETQYF
cdr3_nt: TGTGCTAGCAGCTCCGGACCGACCCAAGAGACCCAGTACTTC

v_call: TRBV15
d_call: -
clone_size: -
j_call: TRBJ2-7
cdr3_aa: CATSSGTVSSYEQYF
cdr3_nt: TGTGCCACCAGTTCCGGGACGGTCAGCTCCTACGAGCAGTACTTC

v_call: TRBV5-1
d_call: TRBD2
clone_size: few
j_call: TRBJ2-1
cdr3_aa: CASSEQGLASYNEQFF
cdr3_nt: TGCGCCAGCAGCGAACAGGGACTAGCCTCCTACAATGAGCAGTTCTTC

v_call: TRBV6-1
d_call: -
clone_size: -
j_call: TRBJ1-5
cdr3_aa: CASSESEARPQHF
cdr3_nt: TGTGCCAGCAGTGAATCCGAGGCGCGGCCCCAGCATTTT

v_call: TRBV16
d_call: TRBD1
clone_size: -
j_call: TRBJ1-2
cdr3_aa: CASSPRQGGGYTF
cdr3_nt: TGTGCCAGCAGCCCCCGACAGGGCGGTGGCTACACCTTC

v_call: TRBV7-8
d_call: TRBD2
clone_size: few
j_call: TRBJ2-4
cdr3_aa: CASSLGGLAGNIQYF
cdr3_nt: TGTGCCAGCAGCTTAGGGGGACTAGCGGGAAACATTCAGTACTTC

v_call: TRBV29-1
d_call: -
clone_size: -
j_call: TRBJ1-2
cdr3_aa: CSVTGPGERGYTF
cdr3_nt: TGCAGCGTTACAGGCCCCGGAGAAAGGGGCTACACCTTC

v_call: TRBV5-1
d_call: TRBD2
clone_size: -
j_call: TRBJ2-7
cdr3_aa: CASSLAGGGMGEQYF
cdr3_nt: TGCGCCAGCAGCTTAGCGGGAGGAGGGATGGGCGAGCAGTACTTC

v_call: TRBV5-1
d_call: TRBD1
clone_size: -
j_call: TRBJ1-4
cdr3_aa: CASSSTTGSVYEKLFF
cdr3_nt: TGCGCCAGCAGCTCGACGACAGGGTCCGTGTATGAAAAACTGTTTTTT

v_call: TRBV30
d_call: -
clone_size: few
j_call: TRBJ2-2
cdr3_aa: CAWSRSGTGELFF
cdr3_nt: TGTGCCTGGAGTCGTTCCGGGACCGGGGAGCTGTTTTTT

v_call: TRBV7-2
d_call: -
clone_size: -
j_call: TRBJ2-3
cdr3_aa: CASSFLAISTDTQYF
cdr3_nt: TGTGCCAGCAGTTTTTTAGCGATTTCTACAGATACGCAGTATTTT

v_call: TRBV30
d_call: TRBD1
clone_size: -
j_call: TRBJ1-5
cdr3_aa: CAWGDSSSNQPQHF
cdr3_nt: TGTGCCTGGGGGGACAGCAGTTCTAATCAGCCCCAGCATTTT

v_call: TRBV7-8
d_call: -
clone_size: -
j_call: TRBJ1-2
cdr3_aa: CASSLGGSGTGYTF
cdr3_nt: TGTGCCAGCAGCTTAGGCGGCTCGGGTACTGGCTACACCTTC

v_call: TRBV5-1
d_call: TRBD1
clone_size: -
j_call: TRBJ2-7
cdr3_aa: CASSGPGTGRYEQYF
cdr3_nt: TGCGCCAGCAGCGGCCCCGGGACAGGTCGGTACGAGCAGTACTTC

v_call: TRBV30
d_call: -
clone_size: -
j_call: TRBJ1-5
cdr3_aa: CAWSGPEDQPQHF
cdr3_nt: TGTGCCTGGAGTGGGCCCGAGGACCAGCCCCAGCATTTT

v_call: TRBV7-2
d_call: -
clone_size: -
j_call: TRBJ2-1
cdr3_aa: CASSIDGGARSYNEQFF
cdr3_nt: TGTGCCAGCAGTATAGACGGGGGAGCGAGGTCCTACAATGAGCAGTTCTTC

v_call: TRBV30
d_call: TRBD2
clone_size: -
j_call: TRBJ2-5
cdr3_aa: CAWSSTSGSQETQYF
cdr3_nt: TGTGCCTGGAGTTCTACTAGCGGGAGTCAAGAGACCCAGTACTTC

v_call: TRBV14
d_call: -
clone_size: -
j_call: TRBJ1-5
cdr3_aa: CASSRPNQPQHF
cdr3_nt: TGTGCCAGCAGTAGGCCAAATCAGCCCCAGCATTTT

v_call: TRBV7-9
d_call: -
clone_size: many
j_call: TRBJ2-7
cdr3_aa: CASSSTREQYF
cdr3_nt: TGTGCCAGCAGCTCTACGCGGGAGCAGTACTTC

v_call: TRBV30
d_call: -
clone_size: once
j_call: TRBJ1-2
cdr3_aa: CAWSRQENYGYTF
cdr3_nt: TGTGCCTGGTCCCGCCAGGAGAACTATGGCTACACCTTC

v_call: TRBV29-1
d_call: -
clone_size: few
j_call: TRBJ1-4
cdr3_aa: CSVSGATNEKLFF
cdr3_nt: TGCAGCGTTTCGGGCGCAACTAATGAAAAACTGTTTTTT

v_call: TRBV19
d_call: -
clone_size: few
j_call: TRBJ1-4
cdr3_aa: CASTLSGEYYEKLFF
cdr3_nt: TGTGCCAGTACTCTATCAGGGGAATATTACGAAAAACTGTTTTTT

v_call: TRBV29-1
d_call: -
clone_size: -
j_call: TRBJ2-4
cdr3_aa: CSVGGPQGIQYF
cdr3_nt: TGCAGCGTTGGGGGTCCTCAGGGCATTCAGTACTTC

v_call: TRBV28
d_call: TRBD1
clone_size: -
j_call: TRBJ1-5
cdr3_aa: CASSSGGVGNQPQHF
cdr3_nt: TGTGCCAGCAGTTCAGGGGGCGTGGGCAATCAGCCCCAGCATTTT

v_call: TRBV30
d_call: TRBD1
clone_size: -
j_call: TRBJ1-5
cdr3_aa: CAWSNNRGRQPQHF
cdr3_nt: TGTGCCTGGAGTAATAACAGGGGGCGTCAGCCCCAGCATTTT

v_call: TRBV29-1
d_call: -
clone_size: -
j_call: TRBJ2-7
cdr3_aa: CSVDGGKHEQYF
cdr3_nt: TGCAGCGTTGACGGCGGGAAACACGAGCAGTACTTC

v_call: TRBV13
d_call: TRBD1
clone_size: -
j_call: TRBJ1-1
cdr3_aa: CASSTRQGPFPEAFF
cdr3_nt: TGTGCCAGCAGCACCAGACAGGGGCCGTTCCCTGAAGCTTTCTTT

v_call: TRBV4-2
d_call: -
clone_size: few
j_call: TRBJ2-3
cdr3_aa: CASSQDRARGTDTQYF
cdr3_nt: TGTGCCAGCAGCCAAGATAGGGCTAGGGGCACAGATACGCAGTATTTT

v_call: TRBV29-1
d_call: -
clone_size: -
j_call: TRBJ2-5
cdr3_aa: CSVGTAEETQYF
cdr3_nt: TGCAGCGTTGGGACCGCCGAAGAGACCCAGTACTTC

v_call: TRBV10-3
d_call: -
clone_size: -
j_call: TRBJ2-7
cdr3_aa: CAISAAGASSYEQYF
cdr3_nt: TGTGCCATCAGTGCGGCGGGTGCCAGCTCCTACGAGCAGTACTTC

v_call: TRBV7-8
d_call: -
clone_size: -
j_call: TRBJ1-1
cdr3_aa: CASSPGRTTEAFF
cdr3_nt: TGTGCCAGCAGCCCGGGCCGTACGACTGAAGCTTTCTTT

v_call: TRBV6-1
d_call: TRBD2
clone_size: -
j_call: TRBJ2-1
cdr3_aa: CASSARLAGTSYNEQFF
cdr3_nt: TGTGCCAGCAGTGCCAGACTAGCGGGAACCTCCTACAATGAGCAGTTCTTC

v_call: TRBV14
d_call: TRBD1
clone_size: -
j_call: TRBJ1-2
cdr3_aa: CASSQQQGLGGYTF
cdr3_nt: TGTGCCAGCAGCCAACAACAGGGGCTTGGCGGCTACACCTTC

v_call: TRBV5-1
d_call: TRBD1
clone_size: few
j_call: TRBJ2-7
cdr3_aa: CASSVGWTGSSYEQYF
cdr3_nt: TGCGCCAGCAGCGTCGGCTGGACAGGGAGCTCCTACGAGCAGTACTTC

v_call: TRBV6-6
d_call: TRBD1
clone_size: few
j_call: TRBJ1-5
cdr3_aa: CASKGGGDAQPQHF
cdr3_nt: TGTGCCAGCAAGGGAGGGGGCGATGCTCAGCCCCAGCATTTT

v_call: TRBV5-1
d_call: -
clone_size: few
j_call: TRBJ2-1
cdr3_aa: CASSLGLDRSYNEQFF
cdr3_nt: TGCGCCAGCAGCTTGGGACTCGATAGATCCTACAATGAGCAGTTCTTC

v_call: TRBV7-2
d_call: -
clone_size: -
j_call: TRBJ2-7
cdr3_aa: CASSLGGNREQYF
cdr3_nt: TGTGCCAGCAGCTTAGGCGGGAACCGGGAGCAGTACTTC

v_call: TRBV29-1
d_call: -
clone_size: -
j_call: TRBJ1-1
cdr3_aa: CSAPLWGFNTEAFF
cdr3_nt: TGCAGCGCCCCACTTTGGGGATTTAACACTGAAGCTTTCTTT

v_call: TRBV29-1
d_call: -
clone_size: few
j_call: TRBJ2-2
cdr3_aa: CSASGTRNTGELFF
cdr3_nt: TGCAGCGCCTCCGGGACAAGGAACACCGGGGAGCTGTTTTTT

v_call: TRBV7-9
d_call: -
clone_size: -
j_call: TRBJ1-1
cdr3_aa: CASSLVPDTEAFF
cdr3_nt: TGTGCCAGCAGCTTAGTCCCGGACACTGAAGCTTTCTTT

v_call: TRBV2
d_call: -
clone_size: few
j_call: TRBJ1-5
cdr3_aa: CATRGDSNQPQHF
cdr3_nt: TGTGCCACCCGCGGCGATAGCAATCAGCCCCAGCATTTT